The sequence of this T cell receptor (beta chain) was determined in a study of post-analysis software for immune sequencing data. Turning to the study itself: Relapsing-remitting, secondary progressive and progressive-relapsing courses of multiple sclerosis were included.

Germline V lookup: CDR1 MGHRA, CDR2 YSYEKL. Trimming shortened V by 3 bases and J by 0 bases, and 3 bases separated the two germline ends. CDR3 size: 13 residues. About this clonotype: The antigen remains undetermined.

TCR beta libraries were prepared from cDNA with unique molecular identifiers. Roughly 490,000 cDNA molecules came from around 1 to 10 million T cells. MiXCR, applied by TCRdb to the PCR reads, yields one record per CDR3 protein. The sample lists hundreds of thousands of distinct CDR3 sequences; roughly 46% were seen once. Notes on the study in general: Four or five TRBV segments, including TRBV5-6, TRBV5-1 and TRBV20-1, were more frequent in patients than controls. Those with multiple sclerosis, the patient group, showed significantly lower normalized Chao1 diversity than controls. Under F measure analysis, samples from one preparation batch co-clustered strongly.

The V and J genes are TRBV4-1 and TRBJ1-3; D is undetermined. The clonotype originates from a girl aged 10 to 17 with multiple sclerosis. What was sequenced was blood. The chain's CDR3 is CASSQGSGNTIYF. The CDR3 bases are TGCGCCAGCAGCCAGGGCTCTGGAAACACCATATATTTT.